These 14 T cell receptor beta chains came from one sample sequenced in a study of blood T cell repertoires in COVID-19. The table came from immunoSEQ multiplex PCR; TCRdb's copy has only in-frame clones and leaves some out. The sample contains approximately 220,000 clones, 80% to 90% of which appear only once. Sequencing used peripheral blood. All receptors derive from a woman aged 50 to 65 with acute or convalescent COVID-19.

Worth noting for this clone: Other DNA sequences from this sample encode an identical CDR3 as well. This sequence joins TRBV6-5 and TRBJ1-1, with D perhaps TRBD1 (5 bases). This CDR3 region has 13 residues. CDR1 is MNHEY and CDR2 is SVGAGI in the germline V gene. Trimming stripped 6 bases from V and 2 bases from J, with 10 bases between. The CDR3 sequence: CASRPDRNTEAFF. The DNA for the CDR3 is TGTGCCAGCAGACCCGACAGAAACACTGAAGCTTTCTTT.

The gene calls are TRBV5-6 and TRBJ2-7, with TRBD2 identical over 8 bases. This CDR3 contains 16 residues. Germline assignment: CDR1 SGHDT and CDR2 YYEEEE. Trimming took 4 bases from V and 2 from J; bases not matched to a gene: 11. CDR3 loop: CASSPAGRGPTYEQYF. CDR3 DNA sequence: TGTGCCAGCAGCCCGGCCGGGAGGGGACCCACCTACGAGCAGTACTTC.

This rearrangement joins TRBV7-2 to TRBJ1-1, with 7 bases aligning to TRBD1. J was trimmed by 1 base and V by 4 bases; bases with no gene match: 6. Looked up from germline, CDR1 is SGHTA and CDR2 is FQGNSA. This CDR3 is 15 amino acids long. CDR3 in amino acids: CASSSRGQTNTEAFF. The CDR3 DNA reads as TGTGCCAGCAGCTCCCGGGGACAGACGAACACTGAAGCTTTCTTT.

The J gene is TRBJ1-1, the V gene TRBV29-1; 7 positions agree with TRBD1. The CDR3 loop spans 13 amino acids. The germline V gene has CDR1 SQVTM and CDR2 ANQGSEA. With 5 bases clipped from V and 1 base from J, the junction kept 4 bases outside the gene matches. CDR3 in amino acids: CSVKQGWNTEAFF. In nucleotides, the CDR3 is TGCAGCGTTAAACAGGGGTGGAACACTGAAGCTTTCTTT. The full variable domain, with the rest looked up from reference TRBV29-1 and TRBJ1-1, is SAVISQKPSRDICQRGTSLTIQCQVDSQVTMMFWYRQQPGQSLTLIATANQGSEATYESGFVIDKFPISRPNLTFSTLTVSNMSPEDSSIYLCSVKQGWNTEAFFGQGTRLTVV.

The chain uses TRBV7-9 and TRBJ1-6; weak D call: TRBD1 (6 bases). The CDR3 covers 15 residues. The V gene lost 5 bases and the J gene lost 13 bases, with 21 bases spanning the gap. The V gene's germline CDR1 is SEHNR and CDR2 FQNEAQ (reference sequence). This chain's CDR3 is CASSMNTGTLSPLHF. The CDR3 nucleotides are TGTGCCAGCAGCATGAATACAGGGACCCTTTCCCCCCTCCACTTT.

V and J are TRBV18 and TRBJ2-3; 11 bases match TRBD2. This CDR3 has 14 residues. The V and J ends lost 4 bases and 6 bases, in that order; junction bases with no gene match: 3. Germline V gene lookup returns CDR1 KGHSH and CDR2 LQKENI. The DNA for the CDR3 is TGTGCCAGCTCACTTAGCGGGGGGGCGGATACGCAGTATTTT. Translation: CASSLSGGADTQYF.

This clone has only one observation. The chain is built from TRBV30 and TRBJ1-4; D is ambiguous. Germline V gives CDR1 GTSNPN, CDR2 SVGIG (reference sequence). Trimming left V 3 bases short and J 3 bases short, with 14 bases between. This CDR3 comprises 15 residues. CDR3 loop: CAWREDWGANEKLFF. CDR3 in DNA: TGTGCCTGGAGGGAAGACTGGGGAGCTAATGAAAAACTGTTTTTT.

The chain carries TRBV10-3 and TRBJ2-5; 12 bases align to TRBD2. From germline, CDR1 is ENHRY and CDR2 SYGVKD. V lost 4 bases to trimming and J lost 5 bases; unmatched junction nucleotides: 8. The CDR3 consists of 16 residues. CDR3 DNA sequence: TGTGCCATCAGTGGGGACAGACTAGCGGGAGAGGAGACCCAGTACTTC. This sequence encodes CAISGDRLAGEETQYF.

The chain is built from TRBV5-8 and TRBJ1-5; D not certain. From germline, CDR1 is SGHTS and CDR2 YDEGEE. Deletions cut 1 base from V and 7 bases from J, with 9 bases between. This CDR3 region has 13 residues. The CDR3 sequence: CASSLLPRQPQHF. The CDR3 region has the DNA TGTGCCAGCAGCTTGCTTCCGAGACAGCCCCAGCATTTT.

This chain links TRBV15 with TRBJ2-2; maybe TRBD2 (5 bases). CDR3 length: 16 residues. In germline, CDR1 is LNHNV, CDR2 YYDKDF (reference sequence). V was shortened by 4 bases and J by 4 bases, with 16 bases between the two germline ends. DNA of the CDR3: TGTGCCACCAGCATGTTTCCGGGGTGGGGCACCGGGGAGCTGTTTTTT. Translating it yields CATSMFPGWGTGELFF. Complete variable domain (other parts from reference TRBV15 and TRBJ2-2): DAMVIQNPRYQVTQFGKPVTLSCSQTLNHNVMYWYQQKSSQAPKLLFHYYDKDFNNEADTPDNFQSRRPNTSFCFLDIRSPGLGDTAMYLCATSMFPGWGTGELFFGEGSRLTVL.

The chain is built from TRBV10-2 and TRBJ2-2; TRBD2 aligns across 7 bases. Trimming removed 7 bases from V and 2 bases from J; junction bases left unmatched: 10. The CDR3 runs to 16 residues. Germline V lookup: CDR1 WSHSY, CDR2 SAAADI. The CDR3 sequence: CASTASWGGNTGELFF. The DNA for the CDR3 is TGCGCCAGCACGGCTAGTTGGGGGGGAAACACCGGGGAGCTGTTTTTT.

The CDR3 nucleotides are TGTGCCAGCAGCGGTCTTGACATGAACACTGAAGCTTTCTTT. Translating it yields CASSGLDMNTEAFF. The chain joins TRBV5-4 to TRBJ1-1; D remains unclear. Germline loops: CDR1 SGHNT, CDR2 YYREEE (reference sequence). This CDR3 contains 14 residues. Trimming left V 4 bases short and J 0 bases short, with 10 bases between.

This clone was seen only once. This chain uses TRBV18 with TRBJ1-1; 7 bases are a match to TRBD1. Germline V CDR1 and CDR2: KGHSH, LQKENI. After removal of 8 bases from V and 6 bases from J, the junction contained 12 bases not matched to a gene. The CDR3 loop spans 14 amino acids. CDR3 in amino acids: CASLYVRGDAEAFF. CDR3 bases: TGTGCCAGCCTCTACGTCAGGGGGGACGCTGAAGCTTTCTTT.

The genes are TRBV23-1 and TRBJ2-3; a possible D gene is TRBD2 (5 bases). TRBV23-1 is noted as an ORF with a role that remains uncertain. The CDR3 is made up of 14 amino acids. V was clipped by 1 base and J by 4 bases, with 9 bases between them. CDR3: CASSQWELPDTQYF. Here the CDR3 DNA reads TGCGCCAGCAGTCAATGGGAGCTCCCAGATACGCAGTATTTT.